The 29 T cell receptor beta chains presented below share a single source sample, sequenced in a study of CD8 T cells in ankylosing spondylitis. Broader study findings: What seemed typical of ankylosing spondylitis blood was a TCR beta motif built from several highly homologous variants.

TCRdb processed the 5' RACE reads anew with MiXCR; each CDR3 protein has one entry. The data hold about 800,000 distinct CDR3 sequences, with approximately 10% observed a single time. The antigens these receptors bind are not known. The sequenced sample consisted of blood, either unsorted or a sorted T cell fraction (not recorded which). The receptors here all came from a male donor with ankylosing spondylitis.

There are a few counts of this clonotype. This rearrangement joins TRBV28 to TRBJ2-3; D is unclear. With 6 bases removed from V and 5 bases from J, the gap between germline ends came to 12 bases. Germline CDR1 reads MDHEN; CDR2 reads SYDVKM. This CDR3 has 13 amino acids. The CDR3 DNA reads TGTGCCAGCAGCCCCTCCAGTATAGATACGCAGTATTTT. Translation: CASSPSSIDTQYF.

The chain is built from TRBV6-2 or TRBV6-3 and TRBJ1-6, with D possibly being TRBD1 (6 bases). In germline, CDR1 is MNHEY, CDR2 SVGEGT. CDR3 length: 14 residues. Between the trimmed V and J ends, which lost 7 bases and 10 bases, there was a span of 17 bases. For the CDR3, the DNA is TGTGCCAGCAACCTACGGACAGTAAGCTCACCCCTCCACTTT. Amino acid sequence: CASNLRTVSSPLHF.

This clonotype was detected a few times. The chain is built from TRBV20-1 and TRBJ2-5; D may be TRBD1 or TRBD2 (6 bases each). Trimming removed 0 bases at V and 4 bases at J, with 15 bases between. This CDR3 is built from 15 residues. Germline values: CDR1 DFQATT, CDR2 SNEGSKA (reference sequence). As DNA, the CDR3 is TGCAGTGCTAGAGATCCCGGACCGGGGGCAGAGACCCAGTACTTC. It is translated as CSARDPGPGAETQYF.

V usage is TRBV20-1 and J usage is TRBJ1-1; D not certain. The V and J ends lost 0 bases and 4 bases respectively, with 15 bases between them. Germline CDR1 is DFQATT and CDR2 is SNEGSKA (reference sequence). CDR3 length: 15 residues. The CDR3 region is CSARDWAGVSTEAFF. In DNA form, the CDR3 reads TGCAGTGCTAGAGATTGGGCTGGGGTTAGCACTGAAGCTTTCTTT.

This clonotype was detected ten times or more. The V and J genes are TRBV28 and TRBJ2-3, with D maybe TRBD2 (5 bases). Deletions cut 10 bases from V and 4 bases from J, with 12 bases between. The germline gives CDR1 MDHEN, CDR2 SYDVKM. The CDR3 is 12 amino acids. Here the CDR3 reads CATLSAADTQYF. The CDR3 DNA sequence: TGTGCCACCCTTTCAGCGGCAGATACGCAGTATTTT.

This clonotype was found once. The J gene is TRBJ1-6, the V gene TRBV20-1; D gene ambiguous. V shed 0 bases and J shed 1 base, with 13 bases lying between them. The germline V gene has CDR1 DFQATT and CDR2 SNEGSKA (reference sequence). CDR3 length: 17 residues. The CDR3, as DNA: TGCAGTGCTAGAGACCCGGACGGGAGGTCCTATAATTCACCCCTCCACTTT. This gives the protein CSARDPDGRSYNSPLHF.

This clonotype has more than one count but fewer than ten. This chain links TRBV27 with TRBJ2-5; TRBD2 might be the D (6 bases). The V gene's germline CDR1 is MNHEY and CDR2 SMNVEV (reference sequence). The CDR3 sequence is 14 residues long. Trimming pared 7 bases from V and 4 bases from J, leaving 16 bases between. DNA for the CDR3: TGTGCCAGCACAACGGCGGGATACGGAGAGACCCAGTACTTC. This codes for CASTTAGYGETQYF.

A few counts support this clonotype. V is TRBV24-1 and J is TRBJ2-1, with 16 bases fitting TRBD2. Germline assignment: CDR1 KGHDR and CDR2 SFDVKD. The CDR3 consists of 17 residues. Germline trimming cut 2 bases from V and 12 bases from J; bases unmatched to any gene: 9. In nucleotides, the CDR3 is TGTGCCACCAGTGATTCTACCCCGGGACTAGCGGGAGGGAGGCAGTTCTTC. Its translation: CATSDSTPGLAGGRQFF.

This clonotype occurred once. The chain's CDR3 is CASSQEGGVIQYF. DNA of the CDR3: TGTGCCAGCAGCCAAGAGGGAGGGGTCATTCAGTACTTC. The V gene is TRBV4-2, the J gene TRBJ2-4; 7 bases line up with TRBD2. Trimming at V came to 0 bases and at J to 9 bases, leaving 2 bases not matched to a gene. The CDR3 is made up of 13 amino acids. Germline V CDR1 and CDR2: LGHNA, YNFKEQ.

In this sample, this clonotype turned up many times. The CDR3: CASLMGATDTQYF. The DNA for the CDR3 is TGTGCCAGCCTTATGGGGGCAACAGATACGCAGTATTTT. The chain joins TRBV12-3 or TRBV12-4 to TRBJ2-3; D perhaps matches TRBD1 (6 bases). V dropped 8 bases and J dropped 3 bases, with 12 bases sitting between them. This CDR3 is 13 amino acids long.

The chain is built from TRBV4-3 and TRBJ2-1; D is unresolved. Trimming left V 0 bases short and J 8 bases short, with 11 bases between. Germline V CDR1 and CDR2: LGHNA, YSLEER. This CDR3 has 14 amino acids. CDR3 in amino acids: CASSQDSEFDEQFF. The CDR3, as DNA: TGCGCCAGCAGCCAAGATTCGGAATTCGATGAGCAGTTCTTC.

The chain is built from TRBV7-2 and TRBJ2-7, with TRBD1 matching 10 bases. V lost 2 bases, J lost 4 bases, and 8 bases stayed unmatched. In germline, CDR1 is SGHTA, CDR2 FQGNSA. This CDR3 spans 16 amino acids. In nucleotides, the CDR3 is TGTGCCAGCAGCTTACGTACGACAGGGGGCTCTTACGAGCAGTACTTC. It encodes CASSLRTTGGSYEQYF.

The chain has TRBV19 and TRBJ1-5; the D gene is possibly TRBD2 (5 bases). The J call is uncertain, as TRBJ2-3 better fits the DNA end. The CDR3 spans 16 residues. CDR1 and CDR2 from the germline V gene are LNHDA and SQIVND (reference sequence). Written as DNA, the CDR3 is TGTGCCAGTAGGGACCCCGGAAAACCTAGCAATCAGCCCCAGTATTTT. Encoded protein: CASRDPGKPSNQPQYF.

V is TRBV28 and J is TRBJ2-1; D assignment may be TRBD1 or TRBD2 (6 bases each). The CDR3 is 19 residues long. Germline-derived CDR1 and CDR2 are MDHEN and SYDVKM. With 3 bases removed from V and 6 bases from J, the gap between germline ends came to 27 bases. The CDR3, as DNA: TGTGCCAGCAGTTTGACTCCTGTGGTTTTGGGGGCCGGGGGCAATGAGCAGTTCTTC. Its protein is CASSLTPVVLGAGGNEQFF.

The table lists this clonotype with many counts. The rearrangement links TRBV4-2 to TRBJ1-4; possible D gene TRBD1, 6 bases. Germline lookup yields CDR1 LGHNA and CDR2 YNFKEQ. Trimming pared 6 bases from V and 8 bases from J, leaving 13 bases between. The CDR3 is made up of 13 amino acids. The DNA of the CDR3 is TGTGCCAGCAGGAAGGAAGGGGGAGAAAAACTGTTTTTT. As protein: CASRKEGGEKLFF.

This clonotype was recorded many times. The gene calls are TRBV5-1 and TRBJ1-5; 7 bases map to TRBD1. This CDR3 region has 15 residues. Germline V gene lookup returns CDR1 SGHRS and CDR2 YFSETQ. V gave up 4 bases and J gave up 2 bases; unmatched junction bases: 6. The DNA for the CDR3 is TGCGCCAGCAGCCCGACAGGGCGAGGCAATCAGCCCCAGCATTTT. This gives the protein CASSPTGRGNQPQHF.

This clonotype was seen only a few times. This chain connects TRBV4-3 to TRBJ2-3; 12 bases align to TRBD2. V dropped 5 bases and J dropped 6; count of bases not matched to a gene: 9. The CDR3 extends over 16 amino acids. Germline loops: CDR1 LGHNA, CDR2 YSLEER. Here the CDR3 DNA reads TGCGCCAGCAGCGGAGGACTAGCGGGGCGCGCGGATACGCAGTATTTT. Its protein is CASSGGLAGRADTQYF.

This clonotype was detected many times. The V and J genes are TRBV20-1 and TRBJ1-2; 9 bases match TRBD1. From germline, CDR1 is DFQATT and CDR2 SNEGSKA (reference sequence). The CDR3 runs to 14 residues. With V trimmed by 6 bases and J by 1 base, 6 bases remained unmatched. CDR3 protein: CSAPGQGINYGYTF. CDR3 nucleotide sequence: TGCAGTGCGCCTGGACAGGGGATTAACTATGGCTACACCTTC.

The CDR3, as DNA: TGTGCCTGGACTACCGACCACTTGAGCTCCAGGGGGAGACGGGCAGATACGCAGTATTTT. Translated: CAWTTDHLSSRGRRADTQYF. The genes are TRBV30 and TRBJ2-3; 7 nucleotides line up with TRBD1. V dropped 4 bases and J dropped 4; count of bases not matched to a gene: 26. This CDR3 spans 20 amino acids. Germline V gene data show CDR1 as GTSNPN and CDR2 as SVGIG (reference sequence).

This clonotype was found once. This sequence joins TRBV28 and TRBJ2-7; TRBD2 matches 7 bases. Germline trimming cut 5 bases from V and 0 bases from J; bases unmatched to any gene: 7. This CDR3 comprises 15 residues. Per germline, CDR1 MDHEN and CDR2 SYDVKM. The CDR3 reads CASSPSGGVSYEQYF. CDR3 DNA: TGTGCCAGCAGTCCTAGCGGAGGGGTCTCCTACGAGCAGTACTTC.

The chain links TRBV7-9 to TRBJ2-7; D is unclear. Germline assignment: CDR1 SEHNR and CDR2 FQNEAQ (reference sequence). CDR3 size: 14 residues. Trimming took 5 bases from V and 7 from J, leaving 18 bases between them. CDR3 amino acids: CASSPWILLEEQYF. The CDR3 DNA reads as TGTGCCAGCAGCCCTTGGATATTGCTAGAAGAGCAGTACTTC.

This clonotype came up a few times. The rearrangement links TRBV6-5 to TRBJ1-4, with D uncertain. The CDR3 has 15 amino acids. Germline assignment: CDR1 MNHEY and CDR2 SVGAGI. Trimming shortened V by 0 bases and J by 4 bases, and 9 bases separated the two germline ends. This CDR3 reads CASSYSGRNNEKLFF. The CDR3 DNA reads TGTGCCAGCAGTTACTCCGGCAGAAATAATGAAAAACTGTTTTTT.

This chain connects TRBV7-2 to TRBJ2-3; D is ambiguous. Trimming removed 3 bases at V and 4 bases at J, with 8 bases between. The CDR3 extends over 13 amino acids. Germline V CDR1 and CDR2: SGHTA, FQGNSA. In nucleotides, the CDR3 is TGTGCCAGCAGCTTCATTGGCGCAGATACGCAGTATTTT. Translating gives CASSFIGADTQYF. Based on the CDR3 plus reference TRBV7-2 and TRBJ2-3, the full variable domain is GAGVSQSPSNKVTEKGKDVELRCDPISGHTALYWYRQSLGQGLEFLIYFQGNSAPDKSGLPSDRFSAERTGGSVSTLTIQRTQQEDSAVYLCASSFIGADTQYFGPGTRLTVL.

The rearrangement joins TRBV7-2 to TRBJ2-1, with D perhaps matching TRBD2 (5 bases). The V end lost 5 bases, the J end lost 8 bases, and 16 bases lay between the germline ends. CDR1 and CDR2 from the germline V gene are SGHTA and FQGNSA. The CDR3 has 14 amino acids. CDR3 coding DNA: TGTGCCAGCAGCCCCTGGAGGAGAAGCCATGAGCAGTTCTTC. Its protein is CASSPWRRSHEQFF.

This clonotype was detected a few times. The V call is TRBV18, the J call TRBJ2-4, with 11 bases matching TRBD1. This CDR3 has 15 amino acids. The junction had 4 bases not matched to a gene; V was cut back by 2 bases and J by 7 bases. Germline V gene lookup returns CDR1 KGHSH and CDR2 LQKENI. The CDR3 sequence: CASSPSGTGGNIQYF. The CDR3 DNA reads TGTGCCAGCTCACCATCCGGGACAGGGGGGAACATTCAGTACTTC. Complete variable domain (other parts from reference TRBV18 and TRBJ2-4): NAGVMQNPRHLVRRRGQEARLRCSPMKGHSHVYWYRQLPEEGLKFMVYLQKENIIDESGMPKERFSAEFPKEGPSILRIQQVVRGDSAAYFCASSPSGTGGNIQYFGAGTRLSVL.

This clonotype was seen repeatedly, ten times or more. CDR3 sequence: CASSLMGGTYNEQFF. The CDR3 nucleotides read TGTGCCAGCAGCTTAATGGGGGGAACCTACAATGAGCAGTTCTTC. The chain employs TRBV7-8 and TRBJ2-1; weak D call: TRBD2 (6 bases). Looked up from germline, CDR1 is SGHVS and CDR2 is FQNEAQ. V was shortened by 2 bases and J by 2 bases, with 10 bases between the two germline ends. The CDR3 is made up of 15 amino acids.

The sample holds a few counts of this clonotype. The rearrangement uses TRBV29-1 and TRBJ2-3, with D perhaps matching TRBD1 (6 bases). Germline CDR1 SQVTM, CDR2 ANQGSEA. The CDR3 contains 14 residues. The V and J ends lost 3 bases and 3 bases respectively, with 13 bases between them. CDR3 nucleotide sequence: TGCAGCGTTGAGAGGCAGGGGAAAACAGATACGCAGTATTTT. Encoded protein: CSVERQGKTDTQYF.

This clonotype was counted a few times. The chain joins TRBV5-5 to TRBJ2-3, with D unclear. V was clipped by 4 bases and J by 6 bases, with 15 bases between them. In germline, CDR1 is SGHKS, CDR2 YYEKEE (reference sequence). The CDR3 spans 14 residues. CDR3 sequence (DNA): TGTGCCAGCAGCCAAGAAAATGGTGGGGATACGCAGTATTTT. Translation: CASSQENGGDTQYF. The full variable domain, completed using reference TRBV5-5 and TRBJ2-3, is DAGVTQSPTHLIKTRGQQVTLRCSPISGHKSVSWYQQVLGQGPQFIFQYYEKEERGRGNFPDRFSARQFPNYSSELNVNALLLGDSALYLCASSQENGGDTQYFGPGTRLTVL.

This clonotype appeared a few times. The chain is built from TRBV5-1 and TRBJ1-1, with TRBD1 as a possible D gene (5 bases). Germline lookup yields CDR1 SGHRS and CDR2 YFSETQ. V lost 4 bases and J 1 base, leaving 11 bases between the germline ends. This CDR3 comprises 14 residues. CDR3 bases: TGCGCCAGCAGCCGGGACCCCAGGAACACTGAAGCTTTCTTT. Amino acid sequence: CASSRDPRNTEAFF.